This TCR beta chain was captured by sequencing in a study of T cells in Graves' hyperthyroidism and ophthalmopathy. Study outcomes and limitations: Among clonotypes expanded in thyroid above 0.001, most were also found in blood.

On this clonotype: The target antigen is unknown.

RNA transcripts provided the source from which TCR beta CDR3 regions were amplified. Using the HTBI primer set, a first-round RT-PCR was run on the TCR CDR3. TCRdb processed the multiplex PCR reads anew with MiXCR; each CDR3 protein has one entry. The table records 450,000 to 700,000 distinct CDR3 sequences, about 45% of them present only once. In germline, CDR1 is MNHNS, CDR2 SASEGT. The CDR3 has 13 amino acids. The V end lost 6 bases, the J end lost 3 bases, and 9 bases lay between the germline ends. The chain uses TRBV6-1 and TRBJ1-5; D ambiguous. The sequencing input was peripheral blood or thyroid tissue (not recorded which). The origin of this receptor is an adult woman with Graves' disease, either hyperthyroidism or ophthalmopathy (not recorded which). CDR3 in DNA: TGTGCCAGCAGGGGTTCAGTCAATCAGCCCCAGCATTTT. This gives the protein CASRGSVNQPQHF.